These 21 T cell receptor beta chains were all obtained from the same sample, sequenced in a study of TIL therapy for anti-PD-1-resistant metastatic lung cancer. This was the immunoSEQ v3 assay. TCRdb's copy holds only in-frame clones and misses some; the assay was immunoSEQ multiplex PCR. The sample has about 50,000 clones, about three quarters seen once. Stated time point: pre-treatment sample, taken before nivolumab and TIL therapy. Most excised metastases sampled were pleural nodules or supraclavicular lymph nodes. This sample comprised tumor tissue, obtained at baseline. The receptors stem from a person between 30 and 80 years old with non-small cell lung cancer.

V and J are TRBV19 and TRBJ2-7; no reliable D call. The CDR3 totals 14 residues. The V and J ends lost 1 base and 1 base respectively, with 8 bases between them. Germline values: CDR1 LNHDA, CDR2 SQIVND (reference sequence). The CDR3 loop reads CASSIVGGSYEQYF. CDR3 in DNA: TGTGCCAGTAGTATAGTCGGCGGTTCCTACGAGCAGTACTTC.

This chain connects TRBV5-1 to TRBJ1-1; no definite D call. CDR3 length: 13 residues. With 7 bases removed from V and 6 bases from J, the gap between germline ends came to 16 bases. Germline loops: CDR1 SGHRS, CDR2 YFSETQ. The CDR3 sequence: CASFQVSGAEAFF. The DNA for the CDR3 is TGCGCCAGCTTCCAGGTTAGCGGGGCTGAAGCTTTCTTT. Together with reference TRBV5-1 and TRBJ1-1, the CDR3 gives the full variable domain: KAGVTQTPRYLIKTRGQQVTLSCSPISGHRSVSWYQQTPGQGLQFLFEYFSETQRNKGNFPGRFSGRQFSNSRSEMNVSTLELGDSALYLCASFQVSGAEAFFGQGTRLTVV.

The table lists this clone with a few counts. This chain uses TRBV30 with TRBJ1-5; the D is unclear. Germline CDR1 and CDR2: GTSNPN and SVGIG (reference sequence). Between the trimmed V and J ends, which lost 0 bases and 1 base, there was a span of 4 bases. The CDR3 loop spans 13 amino acids. For the CDR3, the DNA is TGTGCCTGGAGTGTACAGAGCAATCAGCCCCAGCATTTT. This encodes CAWSVQSNQPQHF. Filled out from reference TRBV30 and TRBJ1-5, the complete variable domain reads SQTIHQWPATLVQPVGSPLSLECTVEGTSNPNLYWYRQAAGRGLQLLFYSVGIGQISSEVPQNLSASRPQDRQFILSSKKLLLSDSGFYLCAWSVQSNQPQHFGDGTRLSIL.

The J gene is TRBJ2-1, the V gene TRBV5-4; D is unresolved. CDR1 is SGHNT, CDR2 YYREEE, per germline (reference sequence). The CDR3 loop spans 11 amino acids. V shed 2 bases and J shed 12 bases, with 9 bases lying between them. CDR3 in amino acids: CASSFGAGQFF. CDR3 in DNA: TGTGCCAGCAGCTTTGGAGCAGGGCAGTTCTTC.

This clone was found once. V usage is TRBV19 and J usage is TRBJ2-3; D might be TRBD2 (5 bases). CDR1 LNHDA and CDR2 SQIVND come from the germline V gene (reference sequence). V was pared by 6 bases and J by 0 bases, with 13 bases between. The CDR3 extends over 15 amino acids. CDR3: CASRVEGGSTDTQYF. For the CDR3, the DNA is TGTGCCAGTAGAGTCGAGGGTGGCAGCACAGATACGCAGTATTTT.

The V and J genes are TRBV19 and TRBJ1-1; D not resolved. The CDR3 runs to 16 residues. The V and J ends lost 2 bases and 1 base respectively, with 14 bases between them. Per germline, CDR1 LNHDA and CDR2 SQIVND (reference sequence). Written as DNA, the CDR3 is TGTGCCAGTAGTATATGGGCCCTCAAGAAGAACACTGAAGCTTTCTTT. This codes for CASSIWALKKNTEAFF.

This clone was seen once. The V gene is TRBV9, the J gene TRBJ1-5, with D possibly TRBD1 on 5 matching bases. From germline, CDR1 is SGDLS and CDR2 YYNGEE. The length of the CDR3 is 15 residues. Trimming took 0 bases from V and 1 from J, leaving 8 bases between them. The CDR3 region has the DNA TGTGCCAGCAGCGTAGCCGGGGGAAGCAATCAGCCCCAGCATTTT. The encoded protein is CASSVAGGSNQPQHF.

This chain joins TRBV28 and TRBJ2-4; D possibly corresponds to TRBD2 (6 bases). Trimming stripped 2 bases from V and 11 bases from J, with 7 bases between. Germline CDR1 MDHEN, CDR2 SYDVKM. The CDR3 sequence is 11 residues long. CDR3 DNA: TGTGCCAGCAGTTTAGGAGGGGTTCAGTACTTC. As protein: CASSLGGVQYF.

The chain has TRBV19 and TRBJ2-3; no clear D. In germline, CDR1 is LNHDA, CDR2 SQIVND (reference sequence). The CDR3 is 15 residues long. With 8 bases removed from V and 0 bases from J, the gap between germline ends came to 15 bases. The chain's CDR3 is CASSPNSASTDTQYF. The CDR3 DNA reads as TGTGCCAGTTCCCCGAACAGCGCGAGCACAGATACGCAGTATTTT.

This chain's CDR3 is CASSIRHLISGVSETQYF. CDR3 DNA sequence: TGTGCCAGTAGTATCCGCCATCTGATTAGCGGGGTTTCAGAGACCCAGTACTTC. The V and J genes are TRBV19 and TRBJ2-5; 8 bases are shared with TRBD2. V shed 3 bases and J 4 bases; nucleotides not matched to a gene: 16. The CDR3 is made up of 18 amino acids. CDR1 is LNHDA, CDR2 SQIVND, per germline (reference sequence).

The rearrangement uses TRBV14 and TRBJ2-2; D could derive from TRBD1 or TRBD2 (6 bases each). This CDR3 contains 13 residues. V lost 6 bases to trimming and J lost 4 bases, with 9 bases between them. Germline-derived CDR1 and CDR2 are SGHDN and FVKESK. CDR3 region: CASRQGGTGELFF. In DNA, the CDR3 is TGTGCCAGCAGACAGGGAGGCACCGGGGAGCTGTTTTTT.

This chain connects TRBV28 to TRBJ2-5; 8 bases are shared with TRBD2. J gave up 5 bases and V 7 bases, and 12 bases lay outside the gene matches. Germline V gene sequence: CDR1 MDHEN, CDR2 SYDVKM. The CDR3 is 15 amino acids. The CDR3 loop reads CASTRSGGGLETQYF. In DNA, the CDR3 is TGTGCCAGCACCCGGAGTGGCGGGGGGCTCGAGACCCAGTACTTC. Full variable domain (missing parts from reference TRBV28 and TRBJ2-5): DVKVTQSSRYLVKRTGEKVFLECVQDMDHENMFWYRQDPGLGLRLIYFSYDVKMKEKGDIPEGYSVSREKKERFSLILESASTNQTSMYLCASTRSGGGLETQYFGPGTRLLVL.

The chain couples TRBV5-4 to TRBJ1-6, with a tentative D call TRBD1 (5 bases). The CDR3 consists of 14 residues. Germline V lookup: CDR1 SGHNT, CDR2 YYREEE (reference sequence). Deletions cut 1 base from V and 8 bases from J, with 10 bases between. The CDR3 bases are TGTGCCAGCAGCTTGTCAGGGCGGGATTCACCCCTCCACTTT. It encodes CASSLSGRDSPLHF.

The chain employs TRBV21-1 and TRBJ2-3; TRBD2 was called by the table and not checked on the DNA. TRBV21-1 is a pseudogene segment. The CDR3 spans 16 residues. The CDR3: CASSKAPVRHTDTQYF. CDR3 coding DNA: TGTGCCAGCAGCAAAGCGCCTGTGCGCCACACAGATACGCAGTATTTT.

This clone was detected only once. This chain joins TRBV7-9 and TRBJ2-2; D is uncertain. V lost 0 bases and J 5 bases, leaving 4 bases between the germline ends. Per germline, CDR1 SEHNR and CDR2 FQNEAQ (reference sequence). This CDR3 region has 13 residues. The CDR3: CASSLAGTGELFF. DNA of the CDR3: TGTGCCAGCAGCTTAGCAGGGACCGGGGAGCTGTTTTTT.

The genes are TRBV9 and TRBJ2-2, with 10 bases fitting TRBD2. Germline CDR1 is SGDLS and CDR2 is YYNGEE. The CDR3 is 16 amino acids. The V and J ends lost 3 bases and 7 bases, in that order; junction bases with no gene match: 9. The CDR3 sequence: CASSASGGSGVGELFF. In DNA form, the CDR3 reads TGTGCCAGCAGCGCTAGCGGGGGTTCGGGAGTCGGGGAGCTGTTTTTT.

The chain combines TRBV30 with TRBJ2-7; 9 bases fit TRBD1. V lost 2 bases and J lost 5; bases outside the gene matches: 19. CDR1 and CDR2 (germline): GTSNPN, SVGIG (reference sequence). The CDR3 is made up of 18 amino acids. The CDR3 DNA follows: TGTGCCTGGAGTCTCCCATTCCGCCTCGGGACAGGGTACCACGAGCAGTACTTC. This translates into CAWSLPFRLGTGYHEQYF.

The rearrangement links TRBV5-1 to TRBJ2-1; D might be TRBD1 (7 bases). This CDR3 is 14 amino acids long. The V and J ends lost 1 base and 9 bases respectively, with 14 bases between them. Germline V lookup: CDR1 SGHRS, CDR2 YFSETQ. CDR3 nucleotide sequence: TGCGCCAGCAGCTTGCGTCAGGGGGGCATTGAGCAGTTCTTC. It codes for CASSLRQGGIEQFF.

The V call is TRBV7-9, the J call TRBJ1-2; D is possibly TRBD1 (6 bases). Trimming took 5 bases from V and 5 from J, leaving 15 bases between them. The germline CDR1 and CDR2 sequences are SEHNR and FQNEAQ (reference sequence). The CDR3 runs 14 residues. The CDR3 nucleotides read TGTGCCAGCAGCCCACCGGGGGCTCAGTATGGCTACACCTTC. Translating gives CASSPPGAQYGYTF.

This rearrangement joins TRBV5-1 to TRBJ1-5; D is possibly TRBD1 (6 bases). The V gene lost 1 base and the J gene lost 3 bases, with 8 bases spanning the gap. This CDR3 is 14 amino acids long. The germline CDR1 and CDR2 sequences are SGHRS and YFSETQ. The CDR3 nucleotides are TGCGCCAGCAGCTTGACGGGACACAATCAGCCCCAGCATTTT. Amino acids: CASSLTGHNQPQHF.

This clone came up a few times. The chain employs TRBV5-5 and TRBJ1-2, with TRBD1 matching over 9 bases. CDR1 and CDR2 (germline): SGHKS, YYEKEE (reference sequence). The CDR3 totals 13 residues. With 3 bases clipped from V and 7 bases from J, the junction kept 4 bases outside the gene matches. The CDR3 spells CASSSGTGSGYTF. DNA of the CDR3: TGTGCCAGCAGCTCAGGGACAGGGTCTGGCTACACCTTC.